Presented here are 4 T cell receptor beta chains from one specimen sequenced in a study of CD8 T cells in Susac syndrome. After extraction with the RNeasy kit, about 0.45 to 1 ug of the RNA was reverse transcribed using random hexamers. One entry per CDR3 protein, called by TCRdb with MiXCR from the immunoSEQ multiplex PCR reads. The sample holds about 190,000 distinct CDR3 sequences; approximately 95% are singletons and the top ten take 0.16%. Sequenced: CD8+ T cells from PBMCs. Source of these receptors: a human donor with Susac syndrome.

The chain links TRBV5-6 to TRBJ2-3, with 13 nucleotides matching TRBD2. J was trimmed by 3 bases and V by 0 bases; bases with no gene match: 4. CDR1 and CDR2 (germline): SGHDT, YYEEEE. This CDR3 has 17 residues. CDR3 DNA: TGTGCCAGCAGCTTGGGGACTAGCGGGAGTTGGACAGATACGCAGTATTTT. It translates to CASSLGTSGSWTDTQYF.

About this clonotype itself: A junction end diverges from the germline sequence, so it may reflect a read error. The gene calls are TRBV20-1 and TRBJ1-6; weak D call: TRBD1 (5 bases). CDR1 and CDR2 from the germline V gene are DFQATT and SNEGSKA (reference sequence). This CDR3 has 13 amino acids. CDR3 loop: CSAREGRNSPLHF. In nucleotides, the CDR3 is TGCAGTGCAAGAGAGGGGCGAAATTCACCCCTCCACTTT.

The chain uses TRBV27 and TRBJ1-1; D gene ambiguous. The CDR3 consists of 12 residues. The V end was cut by 11 bases, the J end by 2 bases, with 12 bases between. CDR1 MNHEY and CDR2 SMNVEV come from the germline V gene (reference sequence). DNA for the CDR3: TGTGCCTCCCGTGGCGGAAACACTGAAGCTTTCTTT. This codes for CASRGGNTEAFF.

The chain recombines TRBV7-9 with TRBJ2-7; D unclear. Germline values: CDR1 SEHNR, CDR2 FQNEAQ (reference sequence). V was shortened by 5 bases and J by 3 bases, with 11 bases between the two germline ends. CDR3 length: 13 residues. The CDR3 loop is CASSPQDRYEQYF. CDR3 DNA sequence: TGTGCCAGCAGCCCCCAGGACCGCTACGAGCAGTACTTC.